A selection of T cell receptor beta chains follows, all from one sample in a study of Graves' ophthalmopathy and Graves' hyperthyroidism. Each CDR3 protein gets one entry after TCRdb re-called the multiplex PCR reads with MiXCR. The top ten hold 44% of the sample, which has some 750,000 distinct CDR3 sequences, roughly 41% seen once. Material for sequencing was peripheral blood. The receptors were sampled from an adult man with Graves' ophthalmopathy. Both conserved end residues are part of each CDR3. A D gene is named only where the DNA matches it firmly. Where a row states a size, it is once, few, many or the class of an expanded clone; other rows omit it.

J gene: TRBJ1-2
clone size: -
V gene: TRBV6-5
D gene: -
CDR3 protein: CASSYSTRGGGYTF
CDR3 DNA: TGTGCCAGCAGTTACTCGACCCGGGGCGGTGGCTACACCTTC

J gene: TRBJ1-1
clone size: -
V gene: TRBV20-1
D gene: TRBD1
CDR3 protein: CSANTQGVAEAFF
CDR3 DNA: TGCAGTGCTAACACCCAGGGGGTGGCTGAAGCTTTCTTT

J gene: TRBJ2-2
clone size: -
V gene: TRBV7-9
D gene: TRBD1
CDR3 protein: CASSLAKTGTTGELFF
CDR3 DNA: TGTGCCAGCAGCTTAGCGAAGACAGGGACCACCGGGGAGCTGTTTTTT

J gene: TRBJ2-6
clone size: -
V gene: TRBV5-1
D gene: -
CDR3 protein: CASTQGSSGANVLTF
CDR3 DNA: TGCGCCAGCACTCAGGGGTCGTCTGGGGCCAACGTCCTGACTTTC

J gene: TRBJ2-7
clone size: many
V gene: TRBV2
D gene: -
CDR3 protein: CASITDGGEQYF
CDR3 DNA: TGTGCCAGCATCACGGACGGCGGCGAGCAGTACTTC

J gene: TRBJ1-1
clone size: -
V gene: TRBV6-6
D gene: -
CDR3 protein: CASSYWTENTEAFF
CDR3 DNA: TGTGCCAGCAGTTACTGGACAGAGAACACTGAAGCTTTCTTT

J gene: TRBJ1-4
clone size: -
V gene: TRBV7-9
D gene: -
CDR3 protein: CASSYSMAATNEKLFF
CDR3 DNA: TGTGCCAGCAGTTACTCGATGGCTGCAACTAATGAAAAACTGTTTTTT

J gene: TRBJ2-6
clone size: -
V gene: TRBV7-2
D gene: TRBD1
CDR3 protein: CASSPRRGTGPGANVLTF
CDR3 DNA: TGTGCCAGCAGCCCGAGACGCGGGACAGGGCCTGGGGCCAACGTCCTGACTTTC

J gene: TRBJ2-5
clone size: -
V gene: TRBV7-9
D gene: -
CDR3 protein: CASSQPGTRKGTQYF
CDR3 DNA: TGTGCCAGCAGCCAGCCGGGAACAAGGAAGGGGACCCAGTACTTC

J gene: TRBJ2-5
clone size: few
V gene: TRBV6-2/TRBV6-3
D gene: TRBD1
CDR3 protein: CASSYGPGQGYETQYF
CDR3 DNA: TGTGCCAGCAGTTACGGGCCGGGACAGGGATACGAGACCCAGTACTTC

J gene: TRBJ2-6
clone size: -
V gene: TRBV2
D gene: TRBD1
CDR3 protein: CASSIYRGLRAGANVLTF
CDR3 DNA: TGTGCCAGCAGCATTTACAGGGGGCTGCGAGCTGGGGCCAACGTCCTGACTTTC

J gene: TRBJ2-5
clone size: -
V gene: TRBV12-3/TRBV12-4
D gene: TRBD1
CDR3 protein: CASRLTGGAGKETQYF
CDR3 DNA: TGTGCCAGCAGGCTTACAGGGGGCGCCGGGAAAGAGACCCAGTACTTC

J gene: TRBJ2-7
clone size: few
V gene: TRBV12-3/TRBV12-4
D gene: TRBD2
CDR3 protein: CASSWSGEHYEQYF
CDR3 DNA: TGTGCCAGCAGTTGGAGCGGGGAGCACTACGAGCAGTACTTC

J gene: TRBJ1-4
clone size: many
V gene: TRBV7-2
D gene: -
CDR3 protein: CASSSGQENEKLFF
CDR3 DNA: TGTGCCAGCAGCTCGGGACAAGAGAATGAAAAACTGTTTTTT

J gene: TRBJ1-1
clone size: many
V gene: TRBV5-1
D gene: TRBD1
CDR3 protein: CASSLGQGGPLAGLITEAFF
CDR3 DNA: TGCGCCAGCAGCTTGGGACAGGGGGGACCACTGGCTGGTTTGATCACTGAAGCTTTCTTT

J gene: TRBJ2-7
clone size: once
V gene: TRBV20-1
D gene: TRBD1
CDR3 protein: CSARVWDRIQYF
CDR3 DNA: TGCAGTGCGCGAGTGTGGGACAGGATACAGTACTTC

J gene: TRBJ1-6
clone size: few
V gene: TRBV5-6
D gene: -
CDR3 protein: CASSLVGLNGNSPLHF
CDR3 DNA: TGTGCCAGCAGCTTGGTGGGCCTGAACGGTAATTCACCCCTCCACTTT

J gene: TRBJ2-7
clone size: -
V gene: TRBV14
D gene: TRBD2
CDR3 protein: CASSRRGGSSYEQYF
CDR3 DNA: TGTGCCAGCAGCCGCCGGGGGGGAAGCTCCTACGAGCAGTACTTC

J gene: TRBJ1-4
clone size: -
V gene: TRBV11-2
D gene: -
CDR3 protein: CASSYDRLYEKLFF
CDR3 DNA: TGTGCCAGCAGCTACGACAGGTTATATGAAAAACTGTTTTTT

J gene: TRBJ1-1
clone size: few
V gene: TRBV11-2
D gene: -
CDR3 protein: CASSFSYTEAFF
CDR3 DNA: TGTGCCAGCAGCTTCTCTTATACTGAAGCTTTCTTT

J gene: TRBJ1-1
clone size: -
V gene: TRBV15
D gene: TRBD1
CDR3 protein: CATGQESQAFF
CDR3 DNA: TGTGCCACGGGACAGGAAAGCCAAGCTTTCTTT

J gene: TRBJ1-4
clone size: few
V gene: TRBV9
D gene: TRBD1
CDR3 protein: CASSEGQGALGEEKLFF
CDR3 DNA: TGTGCCAGCAGCGAGGGACAGGGGGCGCTTGGAGAAGAAAAACTGTTTTTT

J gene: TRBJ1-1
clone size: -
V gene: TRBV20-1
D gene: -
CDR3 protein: CSARDGLALRAFF
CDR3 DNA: TGCAGTGCTAGAGACGGTCTTGCCTTGCGGGCTTTCTTT

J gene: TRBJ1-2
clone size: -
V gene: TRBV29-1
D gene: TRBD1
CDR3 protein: CSVGTVYGYTF
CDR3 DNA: TGCAGCGTGGGGACAGTCTATGGCTACACCTTC

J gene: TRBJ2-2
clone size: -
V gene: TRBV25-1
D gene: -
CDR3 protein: CASPRGRTGELFF
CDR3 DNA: TGTGCCAGCCCGCGGGGGCGCACCGGGGAGCTGTTTTTT

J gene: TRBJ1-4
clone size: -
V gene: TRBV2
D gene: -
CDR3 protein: CASSSRSMTWTSRKLFF
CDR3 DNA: TGTGCCAGCAGTTCTCGTTCCATGACATGGACTTCCCGAAAACTGTTTTTT

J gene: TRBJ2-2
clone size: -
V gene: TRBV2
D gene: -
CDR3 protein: CASSEVDQDRYTGELFF
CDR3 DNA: TGTGCCAGCAGTGAGGTGGATCAGGACAGATACACCGGGGAGCTGTTTTTT

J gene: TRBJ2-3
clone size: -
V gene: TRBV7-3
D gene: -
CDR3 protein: CASSLTTSTDTQYF
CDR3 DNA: TGTGCCAGCAGTTTAACGACTAGCACAGATACGCAGTATTTT

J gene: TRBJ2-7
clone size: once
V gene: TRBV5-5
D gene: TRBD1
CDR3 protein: CASSLEGQGDSYEQYF
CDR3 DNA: TGTGCCAGCAGCTTGGAGGGACAGGGGGACTCCTACGAGCAGTACTTC

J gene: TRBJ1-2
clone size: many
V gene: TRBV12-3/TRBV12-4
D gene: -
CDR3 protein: CASSFIGQGGYTF
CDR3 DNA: TGTGCCAGCAGTTTTATTGGGCAGGGAGGCTACACCTTC

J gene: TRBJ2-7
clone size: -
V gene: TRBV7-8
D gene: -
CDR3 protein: CASSLEMGGFSYEQYF
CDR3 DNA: TGTGCCAGCAGCTTAGAGATGGGGGGATTCTCCTACGAGCAGTACTTC

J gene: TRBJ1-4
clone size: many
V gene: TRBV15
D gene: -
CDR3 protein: CATSRVGGDSGEKLFF
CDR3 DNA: TGTGCCACCAGCAGAGTGGGGGGAGATTCCGGGGAAAAACTGTTTTTT

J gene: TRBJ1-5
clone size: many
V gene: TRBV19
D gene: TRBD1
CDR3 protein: CASSMSRGYQPQHF
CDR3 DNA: TGTGCCAGTAGTATGAGCAGGGGGTATCAGCCCCAGCATTTT

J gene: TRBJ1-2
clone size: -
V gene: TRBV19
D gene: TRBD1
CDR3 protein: CASSAGTGGIVYGYTF
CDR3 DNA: TGTGCCAGTAGTGCCGGGACAGGGGGTATTGTCTATGGCTACACCTTC

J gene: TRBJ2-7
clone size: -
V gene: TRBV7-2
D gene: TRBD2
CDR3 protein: CASSFQRGGPYEQYF
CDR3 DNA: TGTGCCAGCAGCTTCCAGCGGGGGGGACCCTACGAGCAGTACTTC

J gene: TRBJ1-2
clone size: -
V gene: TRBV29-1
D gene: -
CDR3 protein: CSGGAAGGYTF
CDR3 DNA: TGCAGCGGGGGGGCAGCGGGTGGCTACACCTTC